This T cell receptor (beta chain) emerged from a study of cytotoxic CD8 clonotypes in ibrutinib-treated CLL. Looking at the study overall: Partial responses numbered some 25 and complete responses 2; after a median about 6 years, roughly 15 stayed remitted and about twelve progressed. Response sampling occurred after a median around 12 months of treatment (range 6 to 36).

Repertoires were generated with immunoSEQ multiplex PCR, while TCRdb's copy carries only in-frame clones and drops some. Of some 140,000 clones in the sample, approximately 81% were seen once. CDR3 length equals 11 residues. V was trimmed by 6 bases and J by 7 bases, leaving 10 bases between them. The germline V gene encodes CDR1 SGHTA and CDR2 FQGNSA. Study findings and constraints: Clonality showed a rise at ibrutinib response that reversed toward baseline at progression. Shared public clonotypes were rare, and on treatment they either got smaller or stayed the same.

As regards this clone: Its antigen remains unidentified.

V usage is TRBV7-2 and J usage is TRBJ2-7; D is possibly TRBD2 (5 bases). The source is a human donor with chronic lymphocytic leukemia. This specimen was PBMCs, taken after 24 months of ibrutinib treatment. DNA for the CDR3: TGTGCCAGCAGGAGGGTGGGAGAGCAGTACTTC. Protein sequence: CASRRVGEQYF.